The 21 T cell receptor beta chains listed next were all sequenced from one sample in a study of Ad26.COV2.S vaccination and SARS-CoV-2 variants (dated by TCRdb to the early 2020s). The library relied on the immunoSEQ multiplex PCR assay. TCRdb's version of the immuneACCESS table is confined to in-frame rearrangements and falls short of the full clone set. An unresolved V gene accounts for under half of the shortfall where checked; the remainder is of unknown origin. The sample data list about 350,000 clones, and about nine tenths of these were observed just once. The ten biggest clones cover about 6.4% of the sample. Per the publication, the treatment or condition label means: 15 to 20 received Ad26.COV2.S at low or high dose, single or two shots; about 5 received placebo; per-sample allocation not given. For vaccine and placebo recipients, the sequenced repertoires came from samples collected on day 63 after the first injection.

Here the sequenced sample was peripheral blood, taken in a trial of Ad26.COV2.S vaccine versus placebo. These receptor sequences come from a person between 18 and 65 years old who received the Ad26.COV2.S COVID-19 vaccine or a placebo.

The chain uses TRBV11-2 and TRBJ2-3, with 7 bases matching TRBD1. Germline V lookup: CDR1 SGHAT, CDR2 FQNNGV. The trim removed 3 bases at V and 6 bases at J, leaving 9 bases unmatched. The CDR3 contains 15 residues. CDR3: CASSFTGTARDTQYF. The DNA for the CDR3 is TGTGCCAGCAGCTTCACCGGGACAGCCAGGGATACGCAGTATTTT.

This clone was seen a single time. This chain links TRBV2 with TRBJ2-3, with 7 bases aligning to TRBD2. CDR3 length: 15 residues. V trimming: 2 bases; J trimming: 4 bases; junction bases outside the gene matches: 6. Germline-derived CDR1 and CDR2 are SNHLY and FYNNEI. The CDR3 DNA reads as TGTGCCAGCAGTGAACGGAGGGAGGGCCCAGATACGCAGTATTTT. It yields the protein CASSERREGPDTQYF.

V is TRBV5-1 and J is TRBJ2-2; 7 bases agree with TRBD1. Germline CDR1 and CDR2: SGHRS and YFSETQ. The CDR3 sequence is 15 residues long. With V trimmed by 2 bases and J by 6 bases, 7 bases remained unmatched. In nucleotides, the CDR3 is TGCGCCAGCAGCTTCGGACAGGCCGTGTCCGGGGAGCTGTTTTTT. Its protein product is CASSFGQAVSGELFF.

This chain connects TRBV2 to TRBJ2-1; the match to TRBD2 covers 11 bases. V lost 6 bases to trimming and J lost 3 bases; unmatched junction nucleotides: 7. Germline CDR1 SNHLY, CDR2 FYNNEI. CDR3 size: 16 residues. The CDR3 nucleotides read TGTGCCAGCAGGCGGGGGACTAGCGGATTCTACAATGAGCAGTTCTTC. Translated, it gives CASRRGTSGFYNEQFF.

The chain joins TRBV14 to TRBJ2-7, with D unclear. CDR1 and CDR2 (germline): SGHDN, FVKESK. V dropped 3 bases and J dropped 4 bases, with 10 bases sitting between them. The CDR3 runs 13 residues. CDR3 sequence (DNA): TGTGCCAGCAGCCACCCTCCCGAGTACGAGCAGTACTTC. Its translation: CASSHPPEYEQYF.

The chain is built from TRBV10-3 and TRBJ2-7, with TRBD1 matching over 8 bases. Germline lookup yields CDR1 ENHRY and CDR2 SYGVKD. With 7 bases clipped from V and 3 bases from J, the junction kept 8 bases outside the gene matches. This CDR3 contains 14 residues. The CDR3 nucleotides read TGTGCCATCAAAAGGACAGGGTATAACTACGAGCAGTACTTC. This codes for CAIKRTGYNYEQYF.

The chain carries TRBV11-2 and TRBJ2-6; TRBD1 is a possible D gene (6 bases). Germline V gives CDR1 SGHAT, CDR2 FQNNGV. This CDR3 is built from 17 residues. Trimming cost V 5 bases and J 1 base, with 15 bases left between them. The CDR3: CASSLQGSTSGANVLTF. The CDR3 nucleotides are TGTGCCAGCAGCCTACAGGGTTCTACTTCTGGGGCCAACGTCCTGACTTTC. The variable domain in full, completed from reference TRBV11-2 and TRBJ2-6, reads EAGVAQSPRYKIIEKRQSVAFWCNPISGHATLYWYQQILGQGPKLLIQFQNNGVVDDSQLPKDRFSAERLKGVDSTLKIQPAKLEDSAVYLCASSLQGSTSGANVLTFGAGSRLTVL.

CDR3 bases: TGTGCCAGCAGCGGCAGGTACCAAGAGACCCAGTACTTC. Translated, it gives CASSGRYQETQYF. The rearrangement links TRBV9 to TRBJ2-5; D is unresolved. Germline loops: CDR1 SGDLS, CDR2 YYNGEE. The V and J ends lost 3 bases and 0 bases respectively, with 6 bases between them. The CDR3 has 13 residues.

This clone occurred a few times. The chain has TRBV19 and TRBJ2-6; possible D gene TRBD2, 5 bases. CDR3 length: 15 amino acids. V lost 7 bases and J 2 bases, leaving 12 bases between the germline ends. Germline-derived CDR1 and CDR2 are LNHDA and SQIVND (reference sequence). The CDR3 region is CASISRVPGANVLTF. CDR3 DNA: TGTGCCAGTATTTCGAGGGTACCTGGGGCCAACGTCCTGACTTTC.

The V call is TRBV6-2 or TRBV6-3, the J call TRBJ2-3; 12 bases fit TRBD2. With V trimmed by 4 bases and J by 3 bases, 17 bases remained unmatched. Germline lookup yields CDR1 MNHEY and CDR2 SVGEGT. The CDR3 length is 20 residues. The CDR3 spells CASSSLPLAGGPDDTDTQYF. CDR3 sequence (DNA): TGTGCCAGCAGTTCTCTTCCCCTAGCGGGAGGGCCAGACGATACAGATACGCAGTATTTT.

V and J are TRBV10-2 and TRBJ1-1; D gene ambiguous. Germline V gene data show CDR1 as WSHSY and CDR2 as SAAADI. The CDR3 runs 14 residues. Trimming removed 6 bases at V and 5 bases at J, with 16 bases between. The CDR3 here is CASSAVEGGTEAFF. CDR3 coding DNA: TGCGCCAGCAGCGCGGTGGAGGGCGGAACTGAAGCTTTCTTT.

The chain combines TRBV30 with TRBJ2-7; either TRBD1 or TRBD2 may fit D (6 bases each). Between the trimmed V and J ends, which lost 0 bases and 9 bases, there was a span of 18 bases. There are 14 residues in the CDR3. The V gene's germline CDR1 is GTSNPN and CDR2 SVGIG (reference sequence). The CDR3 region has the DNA TGTGCCTGGAGTGTAATCGGAACTAAGGGGGGGCAGTACTTC. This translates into CAWSVIGTKGGQYF.

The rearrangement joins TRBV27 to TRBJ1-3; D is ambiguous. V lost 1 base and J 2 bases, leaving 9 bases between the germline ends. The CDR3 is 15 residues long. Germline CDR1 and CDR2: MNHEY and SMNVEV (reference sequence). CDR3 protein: CASSLYFGTGNTIYF. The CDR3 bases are TGTGCCAGCAGTTTATACTTTGGGACTGGAAACACCATATATTTT.

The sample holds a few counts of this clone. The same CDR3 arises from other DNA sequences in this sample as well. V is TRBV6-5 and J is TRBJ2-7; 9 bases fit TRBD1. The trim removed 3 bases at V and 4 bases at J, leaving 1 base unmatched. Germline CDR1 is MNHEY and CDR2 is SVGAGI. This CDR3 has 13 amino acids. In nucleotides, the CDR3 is TGTGCCAGCAGTTATGGGACAGGGTACGAGCAGTACTTC. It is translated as CASSYGTGYEQYF.

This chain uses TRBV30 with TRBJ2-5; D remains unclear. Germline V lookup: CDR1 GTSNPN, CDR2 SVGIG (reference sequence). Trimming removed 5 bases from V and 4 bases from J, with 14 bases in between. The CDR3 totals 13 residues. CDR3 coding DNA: TGTGCCTGGGCGGACGCGCCTTTAGAGACCCAGTACTTC. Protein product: CAWADAPLETQYF.

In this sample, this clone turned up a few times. Written as DNA, the CDR3 is TGTGCCAGCAGCTCAATGGGACAGGCGAACACTGAAGCTTTCTTT. The encoded protein is CASSSMGQANTEAFF. The chain joins TRBV7-3 to TRBJ1-1, with TRBD1 matching over 8 bases. Looked up from germline, CDR1 is SGHTA and CDR2 is FQGTGA. The CDR3 runs to 15 residues. Trimming cost V 4 bases and J 1 base; bases outside gene matches: 5.

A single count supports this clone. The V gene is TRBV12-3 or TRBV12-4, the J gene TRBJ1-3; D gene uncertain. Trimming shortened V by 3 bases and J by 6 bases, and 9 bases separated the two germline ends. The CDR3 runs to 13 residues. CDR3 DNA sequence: TGTGCCAGCAGTTTTGGCCGAATAAACACCATATATTTT. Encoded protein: CASSFGRINTIYF.

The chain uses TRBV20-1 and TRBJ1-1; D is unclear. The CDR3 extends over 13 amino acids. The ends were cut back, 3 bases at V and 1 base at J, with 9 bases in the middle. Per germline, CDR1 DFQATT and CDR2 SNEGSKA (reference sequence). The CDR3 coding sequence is TGCAGTGCTAGTAGGGCACAGAACACTGAAGCTTTCTTT. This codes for CSASRAQNTEAFF.

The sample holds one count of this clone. The CDR3 spells CASTRQTGLNTDTQYF. Written as DNA, the CDR3 is TGTGCCAGCACTAGACAGACAGGGTTAAACACAGATACGCAGTATTTT. The chain combines TRBV6-6 with TRBJ2-3; 7 positions match TRBD1. Germline CDR1 reads MNHNY; CDR2 reads SVGAGI (reference sequence). This CDR3 spans 16 amino acids. The J segment lost 2 bases and the V segment lost 7 bases, leaving 12 bases of the junction unmatched.

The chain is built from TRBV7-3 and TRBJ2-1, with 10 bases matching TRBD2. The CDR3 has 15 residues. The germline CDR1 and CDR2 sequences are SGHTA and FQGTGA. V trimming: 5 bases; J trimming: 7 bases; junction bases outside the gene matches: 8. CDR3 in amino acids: CASSRTSGQYNEQFF. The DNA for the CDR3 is TGTGCCAGCAGCCGGACTAGCGGTCAATATAATGAGCAGTTCTTC.

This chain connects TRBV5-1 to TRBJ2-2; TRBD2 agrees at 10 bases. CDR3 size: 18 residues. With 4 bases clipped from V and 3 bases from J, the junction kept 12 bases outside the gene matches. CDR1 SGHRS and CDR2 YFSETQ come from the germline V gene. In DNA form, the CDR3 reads TGCGCCAGCAGCCGCTTAATTCTAGCGGGAGTCGACACCGGGGAGCTGTTTTTT. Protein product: CASSRLILAGVDTGELFF.